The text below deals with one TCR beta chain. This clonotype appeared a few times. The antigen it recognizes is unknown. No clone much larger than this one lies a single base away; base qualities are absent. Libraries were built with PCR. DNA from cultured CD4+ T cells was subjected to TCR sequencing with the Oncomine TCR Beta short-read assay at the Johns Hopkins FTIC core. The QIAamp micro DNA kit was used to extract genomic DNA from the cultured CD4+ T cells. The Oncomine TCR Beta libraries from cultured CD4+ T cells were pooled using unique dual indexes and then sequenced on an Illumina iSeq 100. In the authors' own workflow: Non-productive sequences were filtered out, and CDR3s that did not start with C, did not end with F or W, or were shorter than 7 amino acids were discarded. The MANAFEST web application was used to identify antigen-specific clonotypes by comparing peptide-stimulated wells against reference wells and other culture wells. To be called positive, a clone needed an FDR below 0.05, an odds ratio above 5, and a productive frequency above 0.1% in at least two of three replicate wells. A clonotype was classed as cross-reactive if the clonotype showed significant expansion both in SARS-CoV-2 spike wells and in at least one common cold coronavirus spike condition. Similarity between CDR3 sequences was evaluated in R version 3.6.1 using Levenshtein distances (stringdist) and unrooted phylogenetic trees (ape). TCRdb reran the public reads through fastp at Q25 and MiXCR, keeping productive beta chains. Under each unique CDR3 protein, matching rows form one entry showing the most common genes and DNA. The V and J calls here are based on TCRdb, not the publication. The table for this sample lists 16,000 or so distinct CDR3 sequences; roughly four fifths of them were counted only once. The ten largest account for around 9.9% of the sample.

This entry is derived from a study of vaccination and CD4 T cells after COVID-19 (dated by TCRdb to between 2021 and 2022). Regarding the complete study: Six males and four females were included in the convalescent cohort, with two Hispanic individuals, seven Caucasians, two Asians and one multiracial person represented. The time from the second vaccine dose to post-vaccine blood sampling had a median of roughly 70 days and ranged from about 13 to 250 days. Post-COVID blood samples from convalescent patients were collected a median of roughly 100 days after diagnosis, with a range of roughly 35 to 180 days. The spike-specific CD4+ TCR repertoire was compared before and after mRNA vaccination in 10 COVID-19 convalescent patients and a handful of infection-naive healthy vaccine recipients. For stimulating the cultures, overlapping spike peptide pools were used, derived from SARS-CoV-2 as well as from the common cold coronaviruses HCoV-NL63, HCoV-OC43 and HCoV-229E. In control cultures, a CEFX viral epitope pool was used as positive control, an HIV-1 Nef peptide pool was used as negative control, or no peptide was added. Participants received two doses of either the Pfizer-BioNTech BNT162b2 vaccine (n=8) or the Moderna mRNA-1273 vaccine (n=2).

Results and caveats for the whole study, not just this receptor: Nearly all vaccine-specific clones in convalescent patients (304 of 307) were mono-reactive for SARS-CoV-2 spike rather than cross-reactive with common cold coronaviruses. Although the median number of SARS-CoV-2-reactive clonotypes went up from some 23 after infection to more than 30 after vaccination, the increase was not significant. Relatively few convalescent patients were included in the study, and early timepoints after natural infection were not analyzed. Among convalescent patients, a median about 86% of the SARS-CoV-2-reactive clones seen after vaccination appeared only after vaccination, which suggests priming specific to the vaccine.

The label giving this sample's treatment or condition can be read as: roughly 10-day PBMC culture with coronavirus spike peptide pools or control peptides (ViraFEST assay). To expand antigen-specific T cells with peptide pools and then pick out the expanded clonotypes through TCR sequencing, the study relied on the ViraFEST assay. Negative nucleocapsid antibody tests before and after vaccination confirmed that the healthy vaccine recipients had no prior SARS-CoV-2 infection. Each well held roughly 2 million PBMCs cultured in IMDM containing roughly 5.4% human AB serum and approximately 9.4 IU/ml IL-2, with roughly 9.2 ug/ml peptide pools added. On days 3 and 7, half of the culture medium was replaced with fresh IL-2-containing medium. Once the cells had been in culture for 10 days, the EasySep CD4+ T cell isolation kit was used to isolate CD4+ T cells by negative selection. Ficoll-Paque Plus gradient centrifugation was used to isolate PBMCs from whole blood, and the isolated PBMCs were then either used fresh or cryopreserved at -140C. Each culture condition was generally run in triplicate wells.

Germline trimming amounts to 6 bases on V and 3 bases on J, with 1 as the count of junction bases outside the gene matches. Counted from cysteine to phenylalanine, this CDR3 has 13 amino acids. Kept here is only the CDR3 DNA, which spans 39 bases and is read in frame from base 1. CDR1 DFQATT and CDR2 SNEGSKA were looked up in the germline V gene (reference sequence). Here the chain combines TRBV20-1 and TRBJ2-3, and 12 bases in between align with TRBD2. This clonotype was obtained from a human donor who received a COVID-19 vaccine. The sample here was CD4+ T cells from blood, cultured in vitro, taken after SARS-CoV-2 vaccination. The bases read TGCAGTGCCGGACTAGCGGGGACAGATACGCAGTATTTT. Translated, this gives CSAGLAGTDTQYF.